What follows are 3 T cell receptor beta chains derived from one specimen sequenced in a study of cytomegalovirus exposure and HLA in healthy donors (dated by TCRdb to the late 2010s). The library relied on the immunoSEQ multiplex PCR assay. A mixture of 60 forward primers for TCR Vbeta segments and 13 reverse primers for TCR Jbeta segments was used in the multiplex PCR. TCRdb's version of the immuneACCESS table is confined to in-frame rearrangements and falls short of the full clone set. An unresolved V gene accounts for under half of the shortfall where checked; the remainder is of unknown origin. The table for this sample records 50,000 or so clones. 9% to 15% of the sample belongs to the ten largest clones. The sample consisted of PBMCs. The receptors were gathered from a woman between 55 and 75 years old in good health and CMV-seropositive.

The chain joins TRBV5-4 to TRBJ2-7, with 11 nucleotides matching TRBD2. The V segment lost 4 bases and the J segment 2 bases; nucleotides outside the gene matches: 8. CDR3 length equals 16 residues. Germline CDR1 and CDR2: SGHNT and YYREEE (reference sequence). In nucleotides, the CDR3 is TGTGCCAGCAGCCCTGGGTCTAGCGGGGGGACCTACGAGCAGTACTTC. This sequence encodes CASSPGSSGGTYEQYF. The full variable domain, with the rest looked up from reference TRBV5-4 and TRBJ2-7, is ETGVTQSPTHLIKTRGQQVTLRCSSQSGHNTVSWYQQALGQGPQFIFQYYREEENGRGNFPPRFSGLQFPNYSSELNVNALELDDSALYLCASSPGSSGGTYEQYFGPGTRLTVT.

The chain recombines TRBV11-2 with TRBJ2-5; the match to TRBD2 covers 9 bases. Germline CDR1 reads SGHAT; CDR2 reads FQNNGV. CDR3 length: 16 residues. The junction had 14 bases not matched to a gene; V was cut back by 7 bases and J by 5 bases. The CDR3 reads CASTTGGGGDRETQYF. The CDR3 DNA sequence: TGTGCCAGCACCACCGGGGGCGGGGGGGACCGGGAGACCCAGTACTTC.

The rearrangement links TRBV10-3 to TRBJ2-7; the match to TRBD1 covers 8 bases. V was clipped by 6 bases and J by 2 bases; unmatched bases: 12. This CDR3 contains 16 residues. CDR1 is ENHRY, CDR2 SYGVKD, per germline. The CDR3 nucleotides read TGTGCCATCAGCGATACAAGGGACAGGCTCCCCTACGAGCAGTACTTC. Residues: CAISDTRDRLPYEQYF.